These 31 T cell receptor beta chains originate from one sample sequenced in a study of cytomegalovirus exposure and HLA in healthy donors. Only in-frame clones appear in the TCRdb table, and some are missing; sequencing was by immunoSEQ multiplex PCR. The repertoire holds over 110,000 clones, with around 84% as singletons. The sequenced material came from PBMCs. The receptors derive from a man younger than 30 in good health and CMV-seropositive.

The J gene is TRBJ1-3, the V gene TRBV18; weak D call: TRBD1 (6 bases). V lost 6 bases to trimming and J lost 3 bases, with 18 bases between them. Germline loops: CDR1 KGHSH, CDR2 LQKENI. This CDR3 comprises 16 residues. CDR3 in amino acids: CASSSLAGAGGNTIYF. The CDR3 DNA reads TGTGCCAGCTCCTCTCTTGCAGGGGCAGGTGGAAACACCATATATTTT.

The chain carries TRBV6-1 and TRBJ2-3; 7 bases are a match to TRBD2. J gave up 1 base and V 8 bases, and 9 bases lay outside the gene matches. This CDR3 is 15 amino acids long. Germline V gives CDR1 MNHNS, CDR2 SASEGT. CDR3 residues: CASAWGGDRTDTQYF. As DNA, the CDR3 is TGTGCCAGCGCCTGGGGGGGGGACCGCACAGATACGCAGTATTTT.

The V call is TRBV5-1, the J call TRBJ2-3; 11 positions match TRBD2. This CDR3 spans 16 amino acids. The trim removed 6 bases at V and 0 bases at J, leaving 6 bases unmatched. Germline CDR1 SGHRS, CDR2 YFSETQ. The CDR3 is CASTPTSGASTDTQYF. The CDR3, as DNA: TGCGCCAGCACTCCGACTAGCGGGGCTAGCACAGATACGCAGTATTTT.

V is TRBV10-3 and J is TRBJ1-2; the D is unclear. Trimming removed 0 bases at V and 5 bases at J, with 19 bases between. This CDR3 region has 17 residues. Germline CDR1 and CDR2: ENHRY and SYGVKD. DNA for the CDR3: TGTGCCATCAGTGAGTCGATCGGGTCTATGCAGTATTATGGCTACACCTTC. Translating it yields CAISESIGSMQYYGYTF.

For the CDR3, the DNA is TGTGCCAGCAGTTACTCGATGGAGCCCGGGTATGTGACCCAGTACTTC. It is translated as CASSYSMEPGYVTQYF. The chain joins TRBV6-6 to TRBJ2-5; D remains unclear. This CDR3 has 16 amino acids. V was pared by 0 bases and J by 7 bases, with 18 bases between. Germline V gene data show CDR1 as MNHNY and CDR2 as SVGAGI (reference sequence).

This clone has a count of ten or more. The chain links TRBV5-1 to TRBJ1-2; 7 bases align to TRBD1. In germline, CDR1 is SGHRS, CDR2 YFSETQ. The V and J ends lost 0 bases and 5 bases, in that order; junction bases with no gene match: 4. The CDR3 has 14 residues. The CDR3 DNA follows: TGCGCCAGCAGCTTGGAAGGGACAGCTTATGGCTACACCTTC. Translated, it gives CASSLEGTAYGYTF.

J is TRBJ2-3 and V is TRBV2; perhaps TRBD2 as D (6 bases). V lost 1 base and J 4 bases, leaving 15 bases between the germline ends. CDR3 length equals 16 residues. Germline-derived CDR1 and CDR2 are SNHLY and FYNNEI. Written as DNA, the CDR3 is TGTGCCAGCAGTGAAGTAAACTATCCGGGGGCAGATACGCAGTATTTT. Translated: CASSEVNYPGADTQYF.

The chain links TRBV10-3 to TRBJ2-1; 7 bases are a match to TRBD2. This CDR3 comprises 14 residues. Trimming removed 3 bases from V and 5 bases from J; junction bases left unmatched: 4. CDR1 ENHRY and CDR2 SYGVKD come from the germline V gene. The CDR3 protein is CAISESGGDNEQFF. In nucleotides, the CDR3 is TGTGCCATCAGTGAATCGGGGGGTGACAATGAGCAGTTCTTC.

The table lists this clone with a few counts. The identical CDR3 is also encoded by other nucleotide sequences in the sample. The genes are TRBV5-1 and TRBJ2-7, with D perhaps matching TRBD2 (6 bases). CDR1 is SGHRS, CDR2 YFSETQ, per germline. Trimming removed 0 bases from V and 3 bases from J, with 10 bases in between. This CDR3 is built from 14 residues. The CDR3 coding sequence is TGCGCCAGCAGCTTGGGTCGGGGGAACTACGAGCAGTACTTC. This codes for CASSLGRGNYEQYF.

This clone was found a few times. This chain joins TRBV29-1 and TRBJ1-5; TRBD1 aligns across 9 bases. Looked up from germline, CDR1 is SQVTM and CDR2 is ANQGSEA. The trim removed 4 bases at V and 6 bases at J, leaving 1 base unmatched. This CDR3 comprises 12 residues. CDR3 DNA sequence: TGCAGCGTTGGGACAGGGGCTCAGCCCCAGCATTTT. Protein sequence: CSVGTGAQPQHF.

The chain joins TRBV5-1 to TRBJ1-4; 9 bases map to TRBD1. Germline V lookup: CDR1 SGHRS, CDR2 YFSETQ. Trimming took 4 bases from V and 8 from J; bases not matched to a gene: 9. The CDR3 sequence is 15 residues long. The CDR3 spells CASSPGGQGVEKLFF. The CDR3 bases are TGCGCCAGCAGCCCTGGGGGACAGGGTGTCGAAAAACTGTTTTTT. Drawing the rest from reference TRBV5-1 and TRBJ1-4, the complete variable domain is KAGVTQTPRYLIKTRGQQVTLSCSPISGHRSVSWYQQTPGQGLQFLFEYFSETQRNKGNFPGRFSGRQFSNSRSEMNVSTLELGDSALYLCASSPGGQGVEKLFFGSGTQLSVL.

The gene calls are TRBV29-1 and TRBJ2-5; TRBD2 aligns across 10 bases. Trimming took 3 bases from V and 1 from J; bases not matched to a gene: 11. Per the germline V gene, CDR1 is SQVTM and CDR2 is ANQGSEA. The CDR3 loop spans 17 amino acids. The CDR3 nucleotides are TGCAGCGTTGAGCCTAGCGGGAGTGATTTAATCCAAGAGACCCAGTACTTC. It encodes CSVEPSGSDLIQETQYF.

CDR3 amino acids: CASSRGLAEETQYF. The DNA for the CDR3 is TGTGCCAGCAGCAGGGGACTAGCGGAAGAGACCCAGTACTTC. J is TRBJ2-5 and V is TRBV7-9; TRBD2 aligns across 11 bases. The CDR3 runs 14 residues. Per the germline V gene, CDR1 is SEHNR and CDR2 is FQNEAQ (reference sequence). V shed 5 bases and J 3 bases; nucleotides not matched to a gene: 2.

The CDR3 DNA sequence: TGTGCCAGCAGCTGGCCGGGACAGGCGAACAATGAGCAGTTCTTC. This sequence encodes CASSWPGQANNEQFF. The chain recombines TRBV5-8 with TRBJ2-1, with 8 bases fitting TRBD1. Germline assignment: CDR1 SGHTS and CDR2 YDEGEE. J was trimmed by 5 bases and V by 3 bases; bases with no gene match: 7. The CDR3 covers 15 residues.

This clone was observed a few times. CDR3 sequence: CATGTFTFYEQYF. DNA for the CDR3: TGTGCCACCGGGACTTTCACCTTCTACGAGCAGTACTTC. V and J are TRBV28 and TRBJ2-7; tentative D call: TRBD2 (6 bases). The germline V gene has CDR1 MDHEN and CDR2 SYDVKM. The CDR3 spans 13 residues. Trimming took off 10 bases at V and 3 bases at J, with 16 bases between the two ends.

The chain carries TRBV5-1 and TRBJ2-1; D perhaps matches TRBD2 (6 bases). The ends were cut back, 4 bases at V and 1 base at J, with 21 bases in the middle. Germline CDR1 reads SGHRS; CDR2 reads YFSETQ. CDR3 length: 18 residues. This CDR3 is CASSVGYVTGVSYNEQFF. In nucleotides, the CDR3 is TGCGCCAGCAGCGTCGGATATGTCACGGGAGTTTCCTACAATGAGCAGTTCTTC. Using reference TRBV5-1 and TRBJ2-1 for the parts outside the CDR3, the full variable domain is KAGVTQTPRYLIKTRGQQVTLSCSPISGHRSVSWYQQTPGQGLQFLFEYFSETQRNKGNFPGRFSGRQFSNSRSEMNVSTLELGDSALYLCASSVGYVTGVSYNEQFFGPGTRLTVL.

This chain uses TRBV15 with TRBJ1-6, with 9 bases matching TRBD1. V was pared by 5 bases and J by 3 bases, with 8 bases of the junction left unmatched. Germline values: CDR1 LNHNV, CDR2 YYDKDF (reference sequence). This CDR3 has 17 residues. The CDR3 sequence: CATSGPGQGLYNSPLHF. The CDR3 DNA follows: TGTGCCACCAGCGGACCGGGACAGGGTCTCTATAATTCACCCCTCCACTTT. Together with reference TRBV15 and TRBJ1-6, the CDR3 gives the full variable domain: DAMVIQNPRYQVTQFGKPVTLSCSQTLNHNVMYWYQQKSSQAPKLLFHYYDKDFNNEADTPDNFQSRRPNTSFCFLDIRSPGLGDTAMYLCATSGPGQGLYNSPLHFGNGTRLTVT.

This clone was seen a single time. The chain uses TRBV21-1 and TRBJ1-5. TRBV21-1 is a pseudogene locus. The CDR3 sequence is 16 residues long. CDR3 protein: CASSKETGRGNQPQHF. The DNA for the CDR3 is TGTGCCAGCAGCAAAGAAACGGGAAGGGGCAATCAGCCCCAGCATTTT.

This clone was observed a handful of times. The chain recombines TRBV19 with TRBJ1-1; D unresolved. There are 12 residues in the CDR3. V was trimmed by 6 bases and J by 1 base, leaving 6 bases between them. Germline loops: CDR1 LNHDA, CDR2 SQIVND (reference sequence). Here the CDR3 DNA reads TGTGCCAGTAGGATCGGGAACACTGAAGCTTTCTTT. Its protein is CASRIGNTEAFF.

This clone was counted once. CDR3 loop: CASRKDRGRGTEAFF. The CDR3 region has the DNA TGTGCCAGTAGAAAGGACAGGGGACGGGGCACTGAAGCTTTCTTT. The V and J genes are TRBV19 and TRBJ1-1; 9 bases fit TRBD1. Germline trimming cut 6 bases from V and 4 bases from J; bases unmatched to any gene: 9. CDR3 length: 15 amino acids. Germline loops: CDR1 LNHDA, CDR2 SQIVND (reference sequence).

The chain carries TRBV5-8 and TRBJ1-2; possible D gene TRBD1, 5 bases. The CDR3 length is 14 residues. Trimming shortened V by 0 bases and J by 2 bases, and 8 bases separated the two germline ends. Per the germline V gene, CDR1 is SGHTS and CDR2 is YDEGEE. In nucleotides, the CDR3 is TGTGCCAGCAGCTTGGTCAGGGTAAACTATGGCTACACCTTC. Amino acids: CASSLVRVNYGYTF.

The chain recombines TRBV18 with TRBJ1-5; TRBD1 might be the D (6 bases). CDR1 and CDR2 (germline): KGHSH, LQKENI. This CDR3 is built from 17 residues. The ends were cut back, 4 bases at V and 9 bases at J, with 25 bases in the middle. For the CDR3, the DNA is TGTGCCAGCTCACTAAACTCCGGGACAACCCTTAAGCCGCCCCAGCATTTT. Translation gives CASSLNSGTTLKPPQHF.

The rearrangement joins TRBV7-2 to TRBJ2-7; 9 positions match TRBD2. V lost 4 bases to trimming and J lost 5 bases; unmatched junction nucleotides: 6. From germline, CDR1 is SGHTA and CDR2 FQGNSA. This CDR3 spans 14 amino acids. The CDR3 protein is CASSSAGGLDEQYF. In DNA form, the CDR3 reads TGTGCCAGCAGCTCCGCGGGGGGGCTTGACGAGCAGTACTTC.

This chain joins TRBV27 and TRBJ2-3; TRBD1 matches at 9 bases. Germline CDR1 reads MNHEY; CDR2 reads SMNVEV (reference sequence). V gave up 5 bases and J gave up 5 bases; unmatched junction bases: 5. The CDR3 extends over 14 amino acids. The CDR3 reads CASSPQGAGDTQYF. The CDR3 DNA follows: TGTGCCAGCAGTCCACAGGGGGCAGGAGATACGCAGTATTTT.

V and J are TRBV2 and TRBJ2-2, with 7 bases aligning to TRBD1. The germline gives CDR1 SNHLY, CDR2 FYNNEI. V lost 3 bases to trimming and J lost 0 bases; unmatched junction nucleotides: 1. This CDR3 contains 15 residues. CDR3: CASSEGQTNTGELFF. CDR3 nucleotide sequence: TGTGCCAGCAGTGAGGGACAGACGAACACCGGGGAGCTGTTTTTT.

The CDR3 sequence is CASSGWAGNEQYF. CDR3 sequence (DNA): TGCGCCAGCAGCGGGTGGGCGGGAAACGAGCAGTACTTC. The chain employs TRBV5-1 and TRBJ2-7, with D possibly being TRBD2 (6 bases). CDR1 SGHRS and CDR2 YFSETQ come from the germline V gene. The CDR3 spans 13 residues. Trimming stripped 4 bases from V and 5 bases from J, with 13 bases between.

V gene TRBV25-1 combines with J gene TRBJ1-2; 7 bases are shared with TRBD1. Trimming cost V 2 bases and J 5 bases; bases outside gene matches: 2. This CDR3 comprises 13 residues. CDR1 is MGHDK and CDR2 is SYGVNS in the germline V gene. The DNA for the CDR3 is TGTGCCAGCAGTGAAGTGACAGGGTATGGCTACACCTTC. Amino acids: CASSEVTGYGYTF.

V usage is TRBV7-8 and J usage is TRBJ2-7; 9 bases align to TRBD1. Looked up from germline, CDR1 is SGHVS and CDR2 is FQNEAQ. The CDR3 contains 16 residues. V shed 0 bases, J shed 3 bases, and the junction held 6 bases outside the gene matches. The CDR3 reads CASSLAWDRVIYEQYF. The CDR3, as DNA: TGTGCCAGCAGCTTAGCCTGGGACAGGGTCATCTACGAGCAGTACTTC.

This clone was seen ten or more times. This chain links TRBV9 with TRBJ1-2; tentative D call: TRBD1 (5 bases). CDR3 length equals 14 residues. Deletions cut 0 bases from V and 8 bases from J, with 14 bases between. Germline V lookup: CDR1 SGDLS, CDR2 YYNGEE. The CDR3 region has the DNA TGTGCCAGCAGCGTAGATCAGGGAAATTTCGGCTACACCTTC. Its protein product is CASSVDQGNFGYTF.

In this sample, this clone turned up a few times. This sequence joins TRBV14 and TRBJ2-6, with D tentatively TRBD2 (6 bases). CDR1 is SGHDN and CDR2 is FVKESK in the germline V gene. The CDR3 extends over 17 amino acids. Trimming cost V 0 bases and J 2 bases, with 11 bases left between them. As DNA, the CDR3 is TGTGCCAGCAGCCAAGATCCCGGGAGCGCTGGGGCCAACGTCCTGACTTTC. Its translation: CASSQDPGSAGANVLTF.

The chain uses TRBV10-3 and TRBJ2-7; 9 positions match TRBD2. The J segment lost 0 bases and the V segment lost 4 bases, leaving 4 bases of the junction unmatched. This CDR3 region has 15 residues. CDR1 and CDR2 from the germline V gene are ENHRY and SYGVKD. The CDR3 here is CAISASGGSSYEQYF. The CDR3 DNA is TGTGCCATCAGTGCCAGCGGGGGGAGCTCCTACGAGCAGTACTTC.